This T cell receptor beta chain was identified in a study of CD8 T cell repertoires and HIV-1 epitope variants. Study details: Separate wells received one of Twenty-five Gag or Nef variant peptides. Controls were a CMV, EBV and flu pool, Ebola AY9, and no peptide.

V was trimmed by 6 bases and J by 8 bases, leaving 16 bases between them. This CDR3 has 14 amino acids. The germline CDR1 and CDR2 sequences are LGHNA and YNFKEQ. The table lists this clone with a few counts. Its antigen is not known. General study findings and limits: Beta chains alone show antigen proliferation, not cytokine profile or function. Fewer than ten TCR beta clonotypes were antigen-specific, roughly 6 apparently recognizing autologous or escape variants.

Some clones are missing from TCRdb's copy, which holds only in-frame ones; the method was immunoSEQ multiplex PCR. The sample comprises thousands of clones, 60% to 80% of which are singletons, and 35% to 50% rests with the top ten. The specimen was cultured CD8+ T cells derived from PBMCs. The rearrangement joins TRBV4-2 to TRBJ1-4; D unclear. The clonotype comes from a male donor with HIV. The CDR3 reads CASSGGPVGEKLFF. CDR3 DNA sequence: TGTGCCAGCAGTGGTGGACCTGTCGGGGAAAAACTGTTTTTT.